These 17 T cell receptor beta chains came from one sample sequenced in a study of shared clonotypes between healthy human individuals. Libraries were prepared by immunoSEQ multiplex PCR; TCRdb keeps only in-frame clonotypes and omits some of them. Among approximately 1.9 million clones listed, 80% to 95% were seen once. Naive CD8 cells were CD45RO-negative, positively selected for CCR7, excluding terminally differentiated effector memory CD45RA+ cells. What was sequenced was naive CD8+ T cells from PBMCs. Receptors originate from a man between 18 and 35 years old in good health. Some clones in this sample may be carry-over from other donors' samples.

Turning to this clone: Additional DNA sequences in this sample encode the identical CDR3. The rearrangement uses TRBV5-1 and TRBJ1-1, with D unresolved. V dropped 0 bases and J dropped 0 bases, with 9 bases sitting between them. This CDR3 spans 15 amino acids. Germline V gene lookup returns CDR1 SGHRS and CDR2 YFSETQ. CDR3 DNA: TGCGCCAGCAGCTTGGCCGGCGGTATGAACACTGAAGCTTTCTTT. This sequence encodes CASSLAGGMNTEAFF.

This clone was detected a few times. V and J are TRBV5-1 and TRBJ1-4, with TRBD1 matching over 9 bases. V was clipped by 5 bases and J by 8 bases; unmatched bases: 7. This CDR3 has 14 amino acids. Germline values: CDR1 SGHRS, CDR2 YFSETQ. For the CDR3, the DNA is TGCGCCAGCAGTTCCGGGACAGGGTACGAAAAACTGTTTTTT. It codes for CASSSGTGYEKLFF.

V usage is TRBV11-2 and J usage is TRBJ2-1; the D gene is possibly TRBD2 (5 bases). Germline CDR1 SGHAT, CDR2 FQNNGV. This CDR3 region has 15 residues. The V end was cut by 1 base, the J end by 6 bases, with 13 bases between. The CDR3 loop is CASSLASSLPNEQFF. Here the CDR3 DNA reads TGTGCCAGCAGCTTAGCTAGCTCTCTCCCCAATGAGCAGTTCTTC.

The CDR3 DNA reads TGTGCCAGCAGCGCCGGGGGGGGCTTGCAAGAGACCCAGTACTTC. It yields the protein CASSAGGGLQETQYF. The chain links TRBV9 to TRBJ2-5; 8 bases are shared with TRBD2. Germline CDR1 reads SGDLS; CDR2 reads YYNGEE. This CDR3 region has 15 residues. V trimming: 3 bases; J trimming: 2 bases; junction bases outside the gene matches: 6.

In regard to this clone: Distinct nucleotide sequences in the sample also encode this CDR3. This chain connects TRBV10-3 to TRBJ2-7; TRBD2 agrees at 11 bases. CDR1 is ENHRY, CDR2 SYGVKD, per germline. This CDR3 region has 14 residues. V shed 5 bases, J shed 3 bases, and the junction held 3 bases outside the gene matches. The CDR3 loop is CAISLGLAGYEQYF. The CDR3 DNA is TGTGCCATCAGTCTAGGACTAGCGGGCTACGAGCAGTACTTC.

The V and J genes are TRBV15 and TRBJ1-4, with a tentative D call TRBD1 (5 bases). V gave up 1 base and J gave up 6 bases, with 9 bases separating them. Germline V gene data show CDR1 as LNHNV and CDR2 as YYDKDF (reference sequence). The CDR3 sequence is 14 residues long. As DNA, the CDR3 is TGTGCCACCAGCAGAGTGACAGCCGATGAAAAACTGTTTTTT. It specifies CATSRVTADEKLFF. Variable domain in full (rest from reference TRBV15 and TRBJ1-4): DAMVIQNPRYQVTQFGKPVTLSCSQTLNHNVMYWYQQKSSQAPKLLFHYYDKDFNNEADTPDNFQSRRPNTSFCFLDIRSPGLGDTAMYLCATSRVTADEKLFFGSGTQLSVL.

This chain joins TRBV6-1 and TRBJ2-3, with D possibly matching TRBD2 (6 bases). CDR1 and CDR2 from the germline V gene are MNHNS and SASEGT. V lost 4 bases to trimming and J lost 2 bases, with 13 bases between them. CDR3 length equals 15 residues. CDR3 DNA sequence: TGTGCCAGCAGTGCTCCGCTAGCGAACACAGATACGCAGTATTTT. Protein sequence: CASSAPLANTDTQYF.

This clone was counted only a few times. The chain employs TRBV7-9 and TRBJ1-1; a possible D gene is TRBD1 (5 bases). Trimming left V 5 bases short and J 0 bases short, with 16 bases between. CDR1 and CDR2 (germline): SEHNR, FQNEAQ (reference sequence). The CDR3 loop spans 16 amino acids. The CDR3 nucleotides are TGTGCCAGCAGCCCCGCTGGAAACAGGCTGAACACTGAAGCTTTCTTT. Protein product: CASSPAGNRLNTEAFF.

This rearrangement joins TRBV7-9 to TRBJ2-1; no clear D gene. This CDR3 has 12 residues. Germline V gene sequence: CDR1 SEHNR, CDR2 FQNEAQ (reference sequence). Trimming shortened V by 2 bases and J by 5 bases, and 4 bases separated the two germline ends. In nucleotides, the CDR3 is TGTGCCAGCAGCTTATCCGACAATGAGCAGTTCTTC. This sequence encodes CASSLSDNEQFF.

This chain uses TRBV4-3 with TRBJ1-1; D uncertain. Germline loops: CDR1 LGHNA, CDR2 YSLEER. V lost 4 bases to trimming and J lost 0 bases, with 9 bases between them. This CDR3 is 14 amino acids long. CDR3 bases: TGCGCCAGCAGCCTTCGGGTTTTGAACACTGAAGCTTTCTTT. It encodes CASSLRVLNTEAFF.

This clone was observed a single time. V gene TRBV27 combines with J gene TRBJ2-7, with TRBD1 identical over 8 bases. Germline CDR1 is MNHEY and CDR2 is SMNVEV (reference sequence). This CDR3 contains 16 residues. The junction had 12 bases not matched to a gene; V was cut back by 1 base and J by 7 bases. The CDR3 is CASSLFPGQGEIEQYF. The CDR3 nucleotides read TGTGCCAGCAGTTTATTCCCTGGACAGGGTGAGATTGAGCAGTACTTC.

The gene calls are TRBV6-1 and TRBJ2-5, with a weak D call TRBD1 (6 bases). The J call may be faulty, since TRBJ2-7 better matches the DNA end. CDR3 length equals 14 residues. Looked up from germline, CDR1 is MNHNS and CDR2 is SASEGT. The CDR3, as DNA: TGTGCCAGCAGGGGATCTGGGGGCTTGTACGAGCAGTACTTC. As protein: CASRGSGGLYEQYF.

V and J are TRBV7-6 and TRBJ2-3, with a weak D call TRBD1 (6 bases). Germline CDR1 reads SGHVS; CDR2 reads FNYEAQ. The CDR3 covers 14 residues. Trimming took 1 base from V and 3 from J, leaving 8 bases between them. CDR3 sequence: CASSLGTGTDTQYF. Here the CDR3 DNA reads TGTGCCAGCAGCTTAGGTACAGGGACAGATACGCAGTATTTT.

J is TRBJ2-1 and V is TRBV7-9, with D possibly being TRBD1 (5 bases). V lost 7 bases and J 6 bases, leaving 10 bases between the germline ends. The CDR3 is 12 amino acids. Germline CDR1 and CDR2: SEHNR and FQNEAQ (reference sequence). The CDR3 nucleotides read TGTGCCAGCACCCTAGGGGCCAATGAGCAGTTCTTC. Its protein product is CASTLGANEQFF.

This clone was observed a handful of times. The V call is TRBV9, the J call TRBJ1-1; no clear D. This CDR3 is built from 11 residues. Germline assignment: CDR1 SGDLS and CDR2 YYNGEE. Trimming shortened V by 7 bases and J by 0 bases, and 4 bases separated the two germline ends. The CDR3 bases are TGTGCCAGCGGGGTGAACACTGAAGCTTTCTTT. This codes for CASGVNTEAFF. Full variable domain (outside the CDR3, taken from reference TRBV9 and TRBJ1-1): DSGVTQTPKHLITATGQRVTLRCSPRSGDLSVYWYQQSLDQGLQFLIQYYNGEERAKGNILERFSAQQFPDLHSELNLSSLELGDSALYFCASGVNTEAFFGQGTRLTVV.

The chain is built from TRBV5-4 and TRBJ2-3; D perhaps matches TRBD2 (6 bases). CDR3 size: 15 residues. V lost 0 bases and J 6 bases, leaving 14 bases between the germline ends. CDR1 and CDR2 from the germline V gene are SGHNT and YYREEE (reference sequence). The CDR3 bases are TGTGCCAGCAGCTTGGGGGCGGGGTATCTTGATACGCAGTATTTT. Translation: CASSLGAGYLDTQYF.

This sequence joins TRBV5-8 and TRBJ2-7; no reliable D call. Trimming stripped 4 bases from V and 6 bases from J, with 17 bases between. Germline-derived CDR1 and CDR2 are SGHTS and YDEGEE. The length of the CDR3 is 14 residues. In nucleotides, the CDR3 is TGTGCCAGCAGCCCGTTGGCGGACGGCCTCGAGCAGTACTTC. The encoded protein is CASSPLADGLEQYF.